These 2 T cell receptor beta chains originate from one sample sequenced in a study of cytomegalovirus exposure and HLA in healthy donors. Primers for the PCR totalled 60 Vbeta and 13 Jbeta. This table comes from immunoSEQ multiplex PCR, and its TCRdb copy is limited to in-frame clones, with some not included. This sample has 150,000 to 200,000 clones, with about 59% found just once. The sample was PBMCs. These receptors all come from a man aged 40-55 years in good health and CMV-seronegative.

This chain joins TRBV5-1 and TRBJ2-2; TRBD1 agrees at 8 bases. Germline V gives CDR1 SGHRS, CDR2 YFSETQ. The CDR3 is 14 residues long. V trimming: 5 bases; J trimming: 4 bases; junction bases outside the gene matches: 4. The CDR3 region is CASRTGEATGELFF. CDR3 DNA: TGCGCCAGCAGGACAGGGGAAGCCACCGGGGAGCTGTTTTTT.

For the CDR3, the DNA is TGTGCCACCAGCAGAGATCAGCAAGAGACCCAGTACTTC. It encodes CATSRDQQETQYF. The V call is TRBV15, the J call TRBJ2-5; D ambiguous. Looked up from germline, CDR1 is LNHNV and CDR2 is YYDKDF (reference sequence). There are 13 residues in the CDR3. V gave up 0 bases and J gave up 2 bases, with 4 bases separating them. The entire variable domain, with the rest obtained from reference TRBV15 and TRBJ2-5, is as follows: DAMVIQNPRYQVTQFGKPVTLSCSQTLNHNVMYWYQQKSSQAPKLLFHYYDKDFNNEADTPDNFQSRRPNTSFCFLDIRSPGLGDTAMYLCATSRDQQETQYFGPGTRLLVL.